The 27 T cell receptor beta chains below come from one sample, sequenced in a study of blood T cell repertoires in COVID-19. Measured with immunoSEQ multiplex PCR; TCRdb has only the in-frame clones, and not every one. The sample carries roughly 220,000 clones, more than 80% recorded once. The sequencing sample was made of peripheral blood. These receptors were obtained from a young man who had recovered from COVID-19.

The chain links TRBV7-2 to TRBJ1-5, with a tentative D call TRBD1 (6 bases). The V gene's germline CDR1 is SGHTA and CDR2 FQGNSA. Trimming pared 4 bases from V and 5 bases from J, leaving 12 bases between. CDR3 length: 14 residues. The CDR3: CASSYSDSDQPQHF. In nucleotides, the CDR3 is TGTGCCAGCAGCTACTCGGACAGCGATCAGCCCCAGCATTTT.

The rearrangement uses TRBV2 and TRBJ1-6, with D uncertain. Trimming removed 8 bases from V and 7 bases from J, with 15 bases in between. There are 14 residues in the CDR3. The germline gives CDR1 SNHLY, CDR2 FYNNEI. The DNA of the CDR3 is TGTGCCAGCGGGAGGTATACCCAAAATTCACCCCTCCACTTT. Encoded protein: CASGRYTQNSPLHF.

The rearrangement uses TRBV7-2 and TRBJ2-5; 7 nucleotides agree with TRBD1. Germline CDR1 is SGHTA and CDR2 is FQGNSA. J gave up 3 bases and V 4 bases, and 8 bases lay outside the gene matches. This CDR3 comprises 15 residues. The CDR3 loop is CASSWVRGREETQYF. The CDR3 bases are TGTGCCAGCAGCTGGGTGAGGGGGCGCGAAGAGACCCAGTACTTC.

The chain recombines TRBV5-1 with TRBJ2-5; 10 bases agree with TRBD2. The V gene end was trimmed by 4 bases and the J gene end by 0 bases; junction bases not matched to a gene: 9. Germline CDR1 and CDR2: SGHRS and YFSETQ. CDR3 length: 17 amino acids. The CDR3 bases are TGCGCCAGCAGCCAACGCCCTAGCGGGGGATACCAAGAGACCCAGTACTTC. Translating gives CASSQRPSGGYQETQYF.

The chain couples TRBV12-1 to TRBJ1-2; the D call TRBD1 from the table was never checked on the DNA. TRBV12-1 is shown as a pseudogene. The CDR3 loop spans 17 amino acids. The chain's CDR3 is CASSFPGTRDGRVGYTF. The CDR3 DNA follows: TGTGCCAGCAGCTTCCCCGGGACAAGGGATGGAAGGGTTGGCTACACCTTC.

The chain joins TRBV10-1 to TRBJ1-1; 9 nucleotides align to TRBD1. Germline assignment: CDR1 WNHNN and CDR2 SYGVQD (reference sequence). The CDR3 consists of 15 residues. With 0 bases clipped from V and 10 bases from J, the junction kept 9 bases outside the gene matches. The CDR3 region has the DNA TGCGCCAGCAGTGAGTCTTCCGGGACAGGGAGTGTAGCTTTCTTT. The encoded protein is CASSESSGTGSVAFF.

The chain employs TRBV5-4 and TRBJ1-1, with 8 nucleotides matching TRBD1. The germline CDR1 and CDR2 sequences are SGHNT and YYREEE (reference sequence). Germline trimming cut 1 base from V and 3 bases from J; bases unmatched to any gene: 5. The CDR3 is 15 residues long. CDR3 protein: CASSLRAGGYTEAFF. The CDR3 coding sequence is TGTGCCAGCAGCTTGAGGGCAGGGGGCTACACTGAAGCTTTCTTT.

The genes are TRBV5-1 and TRBJ2-7, with 8 bases matching TRBD1. This CDR3 contains 18 residues. J gave up 0 bases and V 0 bases, and 11 bases lay outside the gene matches. Germline CDR1 is SGHRS and CDR2 is YFSETQ. The CDR3 bases are TGCGCCAGCAGCTTGGGGTTGGGCGGGACAGGCCGCTCCTACGAGCAGTACTTC. Protein product: CASSLGLGGTGRSYEQYF.

This chain links TRBV7-9 with TRBJ2-2; 7 bases are a match to TRBD1. This CDR3 has 17 residues. Losses at the gene ends were 2 bases for V and 2 bases for J; bases not matched to a gene: 8. Per germline, CDR1 SEHNR and CDR2 FQNEAQ (reference sequence). CDR3 amino acids: CASSLRLDRPNTGELFF. In DNA, the CDR3 is TGTGCCAGCAGCTTAAGGTTGGACAGGCCTAACACCGGGGAGCTGTTTTTT. Filled out from reference TRBV7-9 and TRBJ2-2, the complete variable domain reads DTGVSQNPRHKITKRGQNVTFRCDPISEHNRLYWYRQTLGQGPEFLTYFQNEAQLEKSRLLSDRFSAERPKGSFSTLEIQRTEQGDSAMYLCASSLRLDRPNTGELFFGEGSRLTVL.

The chain recombines TRBV21-1 with TRBJ1-3; TRBD1 reflects the table's D call only, with no check against the DNA. TRBV21-1 is deemed a pseudogene. The CDR3 extends over 14 amino acids. In nucleotides, the CDR3 is TGTGCCAGCAGCTCAGGGTACTCTGGAAACACCATATATTTT. Translating gives CASSSGYSGNTIYF.

The V and J genes are TRBV9 and TRBJ2-2; D may be TRBD2 (5 bases). The CDR3 loop spans 13 amino acids. V was shortened by 3 bases and J by 11 bases, with 14 bases between the two germline ends. Looked up from germline, CDR1 is SGDLS and CDR2 is YYNGEE. The CDR3: CASSGPWTHELFF. CDR3 DNA: TGTGCCAGCAGCGGACCATGGACTCATGAGCTGTTTTTT.

The table lists this clone with a count of one. The chain recombines TRBV4-2 with TRBJ1-3; no reliable D call. CDR1 and CDR2 (germline): LGHNA, YNFKEQ. There are 19 residues in the CDR3. Trimming cost V 0 bases and J 0 bases, with 18 bases left between them. The CDR3 DNA reads as TGTGCCAGCAGCCAAGAATCGGCCAGGTCCTCGTCCTCTGGAAACACCATATATTTT. Translated, it gives CASSQESARSSSSGNTIYF.

The chain is built from TRBV18 and TRBJ1-4; D not certain. Germline values: CDR1 KGHSH, CDR2 LQKENI. V shed 0 bases and J shed 8 bases, with 7 bases lying between them. The CDR3 is made up of 13 amino acids. CDR3 sequence: CASSPPTVEKLFF. The CDR3 DNA sequence: TGTGCCAGCTCACCACCAACAGTAGAAAAACTGTTTTTT. Supplemented by reference TRBV18 and TRBJ1-4, the full variable domain reads NAGVMQNPRHLVRRRGQEARLRCSPMKGHSHVYWYRQLPEEGLKFMVYLQKENIIDESGMPKERFSAEFPKEGPSILRIQQVVRGDSAAYFCASSPPTVEKLFFGSGTQLSVL.

The rearrangement links TRBV6-5 to TRBJ2-3; D gene uncertain. The CDR3 spans 11 residues. Trimming took off 6 bases at V and 5 bases at J, with 6 bases between the two ends. CDR1 MNHEY and CDR2 SVGAGI come from the germline V gene. In DNA, the CDR3 is TGTGCCAGCAGGAGGTTAGATACGCAGTATTTT. Translating it yields CASRRLDTQYF.

The CDR3 sequence: CASSSPDRRGVELFF. For the CDR3, the DNA is TGTGCCAGCAGCTCACCGGACAGGCGCGGAGTGGAGCTGTTTTTT. V is TRBV11-2 and J is TRBJ2-2; 7 positions match TRBD1. The ends lost 4 bases at V and 10 bases at J; junction bases unmatched: 12. CDR1 and CDR2 (germline): SGHAT, FQNNGV. CDR3 size: 15 residues.

This sequence joins TRBV30 and TRBJ2-5; a weak D match, TRBD2 (5 bases). CDR1 and CDR2 (germline): GTSNPN, SVGIG (reference sequence). This CDR3 spans 13 amino acids. Trimming took off 4 bases at V and 5 bases at J, with 14 bases between the two ends. The CDR3 protein is CAWTTGNGETQYF. In DNA, the CDR3 is TGTGCCTGGACCACCGGGAATGGGGAGACCCAGTACTTC. Complete variable domain (other parts from reference TRBV30 and TRBJ2-5): SQTIHQWPATLVQPVGSPLSLECTVEGTSNPNLYWYRQAAGRGLQLLFYSVGIGQISSEVPQNLSASRPQDRQFILSSKKLLLSDSGFYLCAWTTGNGETQYFGPGTRLLVL.

The CDR3 coding sequence is TGCGCCAGCACCCAGGGGGCGGCTGGGGAGACCCAGTACTTC. It codes for CASTQGAAGETQYF. The chain recombines TRBV10-2 with TRBJ2-5; 8 bases align to TRBD1. The CDR3 runs to 14 residues. V lost 7 bases to trimming and J lost 5 bases; unmatched junction nucleotides: 9. Germline CDR1 is WSHSY and CDR2 is SAAADI.

This clone was found a few times. The chain is built from TRBV5-4 and TRBJ1-6; D unresolved. There are 14 residues in the CDR3. V was shortened by 2 bases and J by 4 bases, with 7 bases between the two germline ends. CDR1 is SGHNT and CDR2 is YYREEE in the germline V gene (reference sequence). The CDR3 loop reads CASSLTDYNSPLHF. CDR3 coding DNA: TGTGCCAGCAGCTTAACAGATTATAATTCACCCCTCCACTTT.

The chain employs TRBV9 and TRBJ2-3; D uncertain. There are 14 residues in the CDR3. Trimming left V 0 bases short and J 2 bases short, with 7 bases between. Germline CDR1 is SGDLS and CDR2 is YYNGEE. The DNA of the CDR3 is TGTGCCAGCAGCGTAGTTAGTTCCACAGATACGCAGTATTTT. This codes for CASSVVSSTDTQYF.

The rearrangement uses TRBV12-3 or TRBV12-4 and TRBJ1-3; no clear D gene. This CDR3 is built from 12 residues. V was shortened by 6 bases and J by 7 bases, with 10 bases between the two germline ends. CDR3 DNA sequence: TGTGCCAGCAGCCCCGGGTTCAACACCATATATTTT. Protein: CASSPGFNTIYF.

The rearrangement links TRBV6-4 to TRBJ2-3; 9 bases map to TRBD1. The ends lost 0 bases at V and 4 bases at J; junction bases unmatched: 5. The CDR3 spans 16 residues. Germline V gene sequence: CDR1 MRHNA, CDR2 SNTAGT. In DNA, the CDR3 is TGTGCCAGCAGTGACTCGAAGGGACAGGGCTCAGATACGCAGTATTTT. Translated: CASSDSKGQGSDTQYF.

This chain links TRBV5-1 with TRBJ2-2; D gene uncertain. CDR3 length equals 14 residues. Germline CDR1 reads SGHRS; CDR2 reads YFSETQ. Trimming took 3 bases from V and 5 from J, leaving 11 bases between them. CDR3 sequence (DNA): TGCGCCAGCAGCTCGCAGGTCGGAACCGGGGAGCTGTTTTTT. It yields the protein CASSSQVGTGELFF.

This clone appeared a single time. The rearrangement uses TRBV5-6 and TRBJ1-5; TRBD1 agrees at 10 bases. Germline CDR1 reads SGHDT; CDR2 reads YYEEEE. The CDR3 runs 15 residues. After removal of 4 bases from V and 5 bases from J, the junction contained 6 bases not matched to a gene. In DNA form, the CDR3 reads TGTGCCAGCAGCCGGACAGGGGGAGGGGATCAGCCCCAGCATTTT. Amino acid sequence: CASSRTGGGDQPQHF.

With respect to this clone: Germline and junction disagree at one end, which may indicate a read error. The chain recombines TRBV12-3 or TRBV12-4 with TRBJ2-1, with D unresolved. CDR3 length: 11 amino acids. CDR3 sequence reads: CSVTSYNEQFF. The CDR3, as DNA: TGCTCGGTCACCTCCTACAATGAGCAGTTCTTC.

The chain employs TRBV6-1 and TRBJ2-1, with D uncertain. The V gene's germline CDR1 is MNHNS and CDR2 SASEGT. V was cut by 1 base and J by 7 bases, with 11 bases left in between. This CDR3 region has 14 residues. CDR3 sequence reads: CASSEVYSANEQFF. The CDR3 coding sequence is TGTGCCAGCAGTGAAGTGTACTCCGCTAATGAGCAGTTCTTC.

V and J are TRBV4-2 and TRBJ1-2; maybe TRBD1 (5 bases). Germline values: CDR1 LGHNA, CDR2 YNFKEQ. CDR3 length: 11 amino acids. The germline V and J ends were trimmed by 3 bases and 8 bases, with 7 bases remaining between them. The CDR3 DNA is TGTGCCAGCAGCCAGCGGGGGGGCTACACCTTC. Its protein product is CASSQRGGYTF.

This clone was picked up one time. V is TRBV9 and J is TRBJ2-1; 9 bases are a match to TRBD2. This CDR3 has 15 amino acids. The J segment lost 6 bases and the V segment lost 0 bases, leaving 4 bases of the junction unmatched. Germline CDR1 and CDR2: SGDLS and YYNGEE. The CDR3 sequence is CASSVGRGGLNEQFF. As DNA, the CDR3 is TGTGCCAGCAGCGTAGGGCGGGGGGGCCTCAATGAGCAGTTCTTC.